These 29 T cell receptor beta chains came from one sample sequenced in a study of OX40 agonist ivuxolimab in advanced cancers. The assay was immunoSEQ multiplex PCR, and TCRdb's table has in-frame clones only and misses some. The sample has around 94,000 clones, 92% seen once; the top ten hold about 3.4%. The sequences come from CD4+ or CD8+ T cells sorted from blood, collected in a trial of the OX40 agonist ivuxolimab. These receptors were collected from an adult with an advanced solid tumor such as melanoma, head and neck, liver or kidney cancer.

The CDR3: CASSPRGRTDTQYF. As DNA, the CDR3 is TGTGCCAGCAGCCCTCGGGGGCGCACAGATACGCAGTATTTT. The chain links TRBV9 to TRBJ2-3, with D possibly called TRBD1 or TRBD2 (6 bases each). In germline, CDR1 is SGDLS, CDR2 YYNGEE. Deletions cut 4 bases from V and 1 base from J, with 10 bases between. The CDR3 extends over 14 amino acids.

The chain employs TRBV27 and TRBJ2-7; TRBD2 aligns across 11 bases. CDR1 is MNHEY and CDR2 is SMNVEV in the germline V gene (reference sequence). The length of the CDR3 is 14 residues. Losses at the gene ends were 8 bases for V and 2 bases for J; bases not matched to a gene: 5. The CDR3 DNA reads TGTGCCAGCGCCTTAGCGGGGGGGCCCTACGAGCAGTACTTC. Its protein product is CASALAGGPYEQYF.

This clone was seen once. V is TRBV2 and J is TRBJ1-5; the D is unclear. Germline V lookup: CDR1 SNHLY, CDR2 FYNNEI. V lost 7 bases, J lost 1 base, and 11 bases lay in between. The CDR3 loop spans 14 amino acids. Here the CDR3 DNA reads TGTGCCAGCAACCCGGTAGGGAGCAATCAGCCCCAGCATTTT. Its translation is CASNPVGSNQPQHF.

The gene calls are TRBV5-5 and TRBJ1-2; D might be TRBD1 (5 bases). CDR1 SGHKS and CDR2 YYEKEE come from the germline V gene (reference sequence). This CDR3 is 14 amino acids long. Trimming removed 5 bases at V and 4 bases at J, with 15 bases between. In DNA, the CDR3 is TGTGCCAGCAGTCCGAACCCGGGGGGCTATGGCTACACCTTC. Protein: CASSPNPGGYGYTF.

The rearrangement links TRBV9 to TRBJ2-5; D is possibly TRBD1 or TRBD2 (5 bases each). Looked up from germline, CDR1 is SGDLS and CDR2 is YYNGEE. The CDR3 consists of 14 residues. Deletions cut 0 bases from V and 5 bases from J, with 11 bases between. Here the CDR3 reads CASSVGDRGETQYF. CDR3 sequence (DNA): TGTGCCAGCAGCGTAGGGGACCGAGGGGAGACCCAGTACTTC.

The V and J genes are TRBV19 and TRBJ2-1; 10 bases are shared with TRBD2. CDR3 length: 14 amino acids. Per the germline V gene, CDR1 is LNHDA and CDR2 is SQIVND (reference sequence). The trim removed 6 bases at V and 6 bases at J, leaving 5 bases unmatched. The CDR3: CASRASSGSNEQFF. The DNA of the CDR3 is TGTGCCAGTAGAGCCTCTAGCGGGAGCAATGAGCAGTTCTTC.

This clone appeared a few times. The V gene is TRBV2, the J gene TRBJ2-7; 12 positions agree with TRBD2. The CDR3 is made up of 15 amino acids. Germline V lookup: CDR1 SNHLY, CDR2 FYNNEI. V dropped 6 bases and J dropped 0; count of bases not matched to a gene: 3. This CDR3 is CASRELAGGSYEQYF. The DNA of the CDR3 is TGTGCCAGCAGGGAACTAGCGGGAGGCTCCTACGAGCAGTACTTC.

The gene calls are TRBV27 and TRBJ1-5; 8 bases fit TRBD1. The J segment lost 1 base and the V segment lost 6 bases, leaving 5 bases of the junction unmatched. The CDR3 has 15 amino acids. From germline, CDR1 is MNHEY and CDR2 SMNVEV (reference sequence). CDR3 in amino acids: CASRPGGWSNQPQHF. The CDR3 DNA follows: TGTGCCAGCAGGCCAGGGGGCTGGAGCAATCAGCCCCAGCATTTT.

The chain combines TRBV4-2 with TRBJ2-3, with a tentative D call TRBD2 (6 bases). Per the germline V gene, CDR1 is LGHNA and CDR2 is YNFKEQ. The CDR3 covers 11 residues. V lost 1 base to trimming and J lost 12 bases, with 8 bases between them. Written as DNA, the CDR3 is TGTGCCAGCAGCCAAGGGGACTTTCAGTATTTT. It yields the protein CASSQGDFQYF.

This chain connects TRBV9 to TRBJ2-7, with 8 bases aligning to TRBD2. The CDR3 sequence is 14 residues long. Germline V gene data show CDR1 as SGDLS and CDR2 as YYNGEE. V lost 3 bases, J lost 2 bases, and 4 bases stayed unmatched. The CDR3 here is CASSDSGNAYEQYF. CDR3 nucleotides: TGTGCCAGCAGCGATAGCGGGAATGCCTACGAGCAGTACTTC.

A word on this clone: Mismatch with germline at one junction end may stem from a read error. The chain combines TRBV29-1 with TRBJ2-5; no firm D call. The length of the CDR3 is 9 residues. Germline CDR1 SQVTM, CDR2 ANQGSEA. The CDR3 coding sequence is TGCAGCGTCGAAGGGCCCCAGTACTTC. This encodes CSVEGPQYF.

The CDR3 DNA sequence: TGTGCCAGCAGTTCCACCGGGACAGGGCGGTACGAGCAGTACTTC. Its protein product is CASSSTGTGRYEQYF. This rearrangement joins TRBV27 to TRBJ2-7, with 9 bases lining up with TRBD1. J gave up 4 bases and V 4 bases, and 8 bases lay outside the gene matches. The CDR3 has 15 residues. The V gene's germline CDR1 is MNHEY and CDR2 SMNVEV (reference sequence).

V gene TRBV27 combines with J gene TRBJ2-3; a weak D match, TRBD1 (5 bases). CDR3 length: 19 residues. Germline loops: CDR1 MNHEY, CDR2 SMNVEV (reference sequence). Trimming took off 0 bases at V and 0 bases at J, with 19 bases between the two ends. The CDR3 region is CASSLSPINRGSSTDTQYF. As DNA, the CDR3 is TGTGCCAGCAGTTTATCCCCCATTAATAGGGGATCTAGCACAGATACGCAGTATTTT.

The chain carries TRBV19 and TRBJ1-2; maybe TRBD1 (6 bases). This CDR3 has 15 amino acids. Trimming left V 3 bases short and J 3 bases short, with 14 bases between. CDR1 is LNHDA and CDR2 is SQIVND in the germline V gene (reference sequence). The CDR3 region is CASSIKRGADYGYTF. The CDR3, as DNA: TGTGCCAGTAGTATTAAGCGGGGGGCGGACTATGGCTACACCTTC.

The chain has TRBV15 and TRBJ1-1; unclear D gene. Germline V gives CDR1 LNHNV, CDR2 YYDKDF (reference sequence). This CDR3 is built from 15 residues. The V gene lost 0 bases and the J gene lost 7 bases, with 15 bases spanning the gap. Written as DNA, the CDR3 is TGTGCCACCAGCAGAGATCTGTTGGACGAAGGTGAAGCTTTCTTT. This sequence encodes CATSRDLLDEGEAFF.

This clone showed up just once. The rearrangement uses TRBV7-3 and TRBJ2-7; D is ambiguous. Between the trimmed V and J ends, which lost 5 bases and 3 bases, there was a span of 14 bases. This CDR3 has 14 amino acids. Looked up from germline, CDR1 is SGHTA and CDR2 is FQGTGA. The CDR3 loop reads CASSLGGGIYEQYF. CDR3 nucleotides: TGTGCCAGCAGCCTAGGTGGCGGAATCTACGAGCAGTACTTC.

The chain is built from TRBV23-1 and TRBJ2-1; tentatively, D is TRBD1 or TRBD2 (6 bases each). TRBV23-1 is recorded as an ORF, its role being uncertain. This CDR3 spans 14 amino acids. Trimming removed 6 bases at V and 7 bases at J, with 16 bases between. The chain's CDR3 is CASRFVQGRNEQFF. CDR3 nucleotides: TGCGCCAGCAGGTTCGTTCAGGGGAGGAATGAGCAGTTCTTC.

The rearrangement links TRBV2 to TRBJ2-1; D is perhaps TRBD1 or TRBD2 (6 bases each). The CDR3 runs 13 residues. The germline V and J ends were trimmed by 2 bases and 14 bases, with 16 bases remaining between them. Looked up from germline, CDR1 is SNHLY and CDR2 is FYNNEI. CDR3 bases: TGTGCCAGCAGTGAATACAGAAGGGGGGAGGAGTTCTTC. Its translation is CASSEYRRGEEFF.

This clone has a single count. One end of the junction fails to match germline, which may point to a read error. CDR3: CASSNSLGNTEAFF. The CDR3, as DNA: TGTGCCAGCAGTAACTCCCTAGGGAACACTGAAGCTTTCTTT. This sequence joins TRBV6-5 and TRBJ1-1; D is undetermined. The CDR3 has 14 residues. Per the germline V gene, CDR1 is MNHEY and CDR2 is SVGAGI.

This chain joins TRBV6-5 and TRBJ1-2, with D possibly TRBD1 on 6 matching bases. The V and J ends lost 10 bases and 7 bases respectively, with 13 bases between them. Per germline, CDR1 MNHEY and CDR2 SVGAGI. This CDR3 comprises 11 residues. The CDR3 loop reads CATHGGPGYTF. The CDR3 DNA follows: TGTGCCACCCACGGGGGGCCTGGCTACACCTTC.

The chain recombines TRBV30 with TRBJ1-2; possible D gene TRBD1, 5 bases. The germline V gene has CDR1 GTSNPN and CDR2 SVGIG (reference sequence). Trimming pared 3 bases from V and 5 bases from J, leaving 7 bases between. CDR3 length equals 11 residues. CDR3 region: CAWRRGYGYTF. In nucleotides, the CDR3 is TGTGCCTGGAGAAGGGGATATGGCTACACCTTC. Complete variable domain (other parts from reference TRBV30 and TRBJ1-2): SQTIHQWPATLVQPVGSPLSLECTVEGTSNPNLYWYRQAAGRGLQLLFYSVGIGQISSEVPQNLSASRPQDRQFILSSKKLLLSDSGFYLCAWRRGYGYTFGSGTRLTVV.

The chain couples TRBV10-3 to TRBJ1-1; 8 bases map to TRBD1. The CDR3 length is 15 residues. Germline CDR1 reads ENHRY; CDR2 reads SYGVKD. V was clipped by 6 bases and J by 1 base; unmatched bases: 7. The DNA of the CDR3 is TGTGCCATCAGCCTGCAGGGGGCGGGGAACACTGAAGCTTTCTTT. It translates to CAISLQGAGNTEAFF.

The CDR3 DNA is TGTGCCAGCAGTTACCAGACTTCCTACAATGAGCAGTTCTTC. Protein sequence: CASSYQTSYNEQFF. The gene calls are TRBV6-6 and TRBJ2-1; D gene ambiguous. Per germline, CDR1 MNHNY and CDR2 SVGAGI (reference sequence). The CDR3 is 14 amino acids. The germline V and J ends were trimmed by 2 bases and 1 base, with 6 bases remaining between them.

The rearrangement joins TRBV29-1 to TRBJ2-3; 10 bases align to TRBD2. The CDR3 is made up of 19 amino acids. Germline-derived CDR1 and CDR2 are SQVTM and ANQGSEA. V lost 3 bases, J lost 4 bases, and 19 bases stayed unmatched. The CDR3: CSVDWGTSATKQDSDTQYF. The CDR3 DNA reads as TGCAGCGTTGATTGGGGGACTAGCGCGACGAAACAAGATTCAGATACGCAGTATTTT.

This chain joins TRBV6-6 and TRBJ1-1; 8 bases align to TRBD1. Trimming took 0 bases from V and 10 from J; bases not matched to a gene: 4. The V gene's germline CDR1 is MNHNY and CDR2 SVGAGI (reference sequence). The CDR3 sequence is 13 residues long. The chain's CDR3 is CASSYSRTGRAFF. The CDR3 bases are TGTGCCAGCAGTTACTCCCGGACAGGGAGAGCTTTCTTT.

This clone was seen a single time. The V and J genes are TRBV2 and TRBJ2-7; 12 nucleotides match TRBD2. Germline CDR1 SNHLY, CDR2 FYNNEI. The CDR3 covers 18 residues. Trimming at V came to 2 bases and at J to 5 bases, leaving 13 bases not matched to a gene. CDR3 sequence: CASSELGTSGPTTNEQYF. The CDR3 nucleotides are TGTGCCAGCAGTGAATTGGGGACTAGCGGGCCTACTACTAACGAGCAGTACTTC.

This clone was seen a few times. CDR3 nucleotides: TGTGCCAGCAGTTTAGCCCCCGGGGAGCTGTTTTTT. Protein product: CASSLAPGELFF. This chain links TRBV27 with TRBJ2-2; no clear D gene. The CDR3 loop spans 12 amino acids. The V and J ends lost 2 bases and 6 bases respectively, with 4 bases between them. The germline V gene has CDR1 MNHEY and CDR2 SMNVEV (reference sequence).

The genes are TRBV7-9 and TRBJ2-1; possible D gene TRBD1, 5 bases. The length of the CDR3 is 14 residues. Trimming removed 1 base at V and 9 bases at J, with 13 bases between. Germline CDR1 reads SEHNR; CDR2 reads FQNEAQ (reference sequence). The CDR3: CASSLVGPPGEQFF. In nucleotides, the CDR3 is TGTGCCAGCAGCTTAGTGGGGCCACCCGGTGAGCAGTTCTTC.

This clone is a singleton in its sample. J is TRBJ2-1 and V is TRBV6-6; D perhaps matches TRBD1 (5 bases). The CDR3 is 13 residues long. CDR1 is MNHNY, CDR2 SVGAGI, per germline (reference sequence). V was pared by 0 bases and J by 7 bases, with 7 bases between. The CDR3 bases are TGTGCCAGCAGTTACTCGAAGGGGAATGAGCAGTTCTTC. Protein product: CASSYSKGNEQFF.